A selection of T cell receptor beta chains follows, all from one sample in a study of control samples from healthy donors and cancer patients. Some clones are missing from TCRdb's copy, which holds only in-frame ones; the method was immunoSEQ multiplex PCR. This table has tens of thousands of clones, 94% appearing once. Sequenced material: blood. Source of these receptors: a man aged 55-75 years in good health. Each CDR3 is given with its conserved first and last residue. Fields, in order: CDR3 length, V gene, J gene, CDR3 protein.

CDR3 length: 16; V gene: TRBV21-1; J gene: TRBJ2-7; CDR3 protein: CASSKEYQGSSYEQYF
CDR3 length: 14; V gene: TRBV3-1/TRBV3-2; J gene: TRBJ2-7; CDR3 protein: CASSQELYTYEQYF
CDR3 length: 12; V gene: TRBV25-1; J gene: TRBJ1-5; CDR3 protein: CASRGGGFLQHF
CDR3 length: 13; V gene: TRBV6-5; J gene: TRBJ2-3; CDR3 protein: CASILRVKDTQYF
CDR3 length: 15; V gene: TRBV7-2; J gene: TRBJ1-1; CDR3 protein: CASSTYRGINTEAFF
CDR3 length: 15; V gene: TRBV2; J gene: TRBJ1-6; CDR3 protein: CASSAGQGNNSPLHF
CDR3 length: 15; V gene: TRBV7-9; J gene: TRBJ1-6; CDR3 protein: CASSTRDRLSSPLHF
CDR3 length: 15; V gene: TRBV6-5; J gene: TRBJ2-7; CDR3 protein: CASSPRRLKGDEQYF
CDR3 length: 15; V gene: TRBV19; J gene: TRBJ1-5; CDR3 protein: CASSIQVGGNQPQHF
CDR3 length: 14; V gene: TRBV24-1; J gene: TRBJ2-3; CDR3 protein: CATTDGGGTDTQYF
CDR3 length: 17; V gene: TRBV9; J gene: TRBJ1-2; CDR3 protein: CASGKGANPMANYGYTF
CDR3 length: 12; V gene: TRBV28; J gene: TRBJ2-5; CDR3 protein: CASSLTEETQYF
CDR3 length: 17; V gene: TRBV13; J gene: TRBJ2-1; CDR3 protein: CASSLGHGARVGNEQFF
CDR3 length: 12; V gene: TRBV3-1/TRBV3-2; J gene: TRBJ2-5; CDR3 protein: CASSQEGETQYF
CDR3 length: 16; V gene: TRBV3-1/TRBV3-2; J gene: TRBJ2-2; CDR3 protein: CASSPTSGRGTGELFF
CDR3 length: 15; V gene: TRBV7-9; J gene: TRBJ2-1; CDR3 protein: CASRASGRALNEQFF
CDR3 length: 14; V gene: TRBV19; J gene: TRBJ2-7; CDR3 protein: CASSLASGTGEQYF
CDR3 length: 15; V gene: TRBV5-1; J gene: TRBJ2-7; CDR3 protein: CASSLALAGAYEQYF
CDR3 length: 14; V gene: TRBV5-1; J gene: TRBJ2-4; CDR3 protein: CASSLTEAKNIQYF
CDR3 length: 14; V gene: TRBV7-8; J gene: TRBJ2-3; CDR3 protein: CASSLREGTDTQYF
CDR3 length: 19; V gene: TRBV18; J gene: TRBJ2-1; CDR3 protein: CASSLSVGTKDQTYNEQFF
CDR3 length: 14; V gene: TRBV24-1; J gene: TRBJ1-4; CDR3 protein: CATRGTGEDEKLFF
CDR3 length: 13; V gene: TRBV6-5; J gene: TRBJ2-1; CDR3 protein: CASLYDSYNEQFF
CDR3 length: 16; V gene: TRBV3-1/TRBV3-2; J gene: TRBJ2-3; CDR3 protein: CASRSLSGRGPDTQYF
CDR3 length: 12; V gene: TRBV7-2; J gene: TRBJ2-5; CDR3 protein: CASSFGGETQYF
CDR3 length: 15; V gene: TRBV19; J gene: TRBJ2-1; CDR3 protein: CASSMRGLAENEQFF
CDR3 length: 14; V gene: TRBV3-1/TRBV3-2; J gene: TRBJ2-1; CDR3 protein: CASSQATVGNEQFF
CDR3 length: 12; V gene: TRBV27; J gene: TRBJ2-3; CDR3 protein: CASSAGGDTQYF
CDR3 length: 15; V gene: TRBV28; J gene: TRBJ1-2; CDR3 protein: CASSLYPGQGNGYTF
CDR3 length: 15; V gene: TRBV7-7; J gene: TRBJ2-7; CDR3 protein: CASSLSLGASHEQYF
CDR3 length: 17; V gene: TRBV13; J gene: TRBJ2-2; CDR3 protein: CASSPHLGTDNTGELFF
CDR3 length: 20; V gene: TRBV11-3; J gene: TRBJ2-5; CDR3 protein: CASSLVKTPPVFRVMETQYF
CDR3 length: 15; V gene: TRBV9; J gene: TRBJ2-7; CDR3 protein: CASSPPDRDPYEQYF
CDR3 length: 16; V gene: TRBV5-4; J gene: TRBJ1-4; CDR3 protein: CASSIGTAGTGEKLFF
CDR3 length: 15; V gene: TRBV5-1; J gene: TRBJ2-1; CDR3 protein: CASSPTLQSYNEQFF
CDR3 length: 17; V gene: TRBV27; J gene: TRBJ1-6; CDR3 protein: CASSLSGRQDGLWPLHF
CDR3 length: 12; V gene: TRBV28; J gene: TRBJ2-3; CDR3 protein: CASNKGTDTQYF
CDR3 length: 17; V gene: TRBV13; J gene: TRBJ1-6; CDR3 protein: CASSPHGTSSYNSPLHF
CDR3 length: 13; V gene: TRBV5-8; J gene: TRBJ2-1; CDR3 protein: CASSLGRGDEQFF
CDR3 length: 15; V gene: TRBV27; J gene: TRBJ2-5; CDR3 protein: CASTLRAGRGETQYF
CDR3 length: 14; V gene: TRBV4-1; J gene: TRBJ2-7; CDR3 protein: CASSQVGDGGEQYF
CDR3 length: 15; V gene: TRBV5-1; J gene: TRBJ2-5; CDR3 protein: CASSRTGGGGETQYF
CDR3 length: 12; V gene: TRBV28; J gene: TRBJ1-2; CDR3 protein: CASSLPNYGYTF
CDR3 length: 14; V gene: TRBV7-9; J gene: TRBJ1-4; CDR3 protein: CASSPGTGPEKLFF
CDR3 length: 16; V gene: TRBV11-3; J gene: TRBJ1-4; CDR3 protein: CASSLDGGLPNEKLFF
CDR3 length: 15; V gene: TRBV5-1; J gene: TRBJ2-1; CDR3 protein: CASSLGAGVYNEQFF
CDR3 length: 15; V gene: TRBV19; J gene: TRBJ1-1; CDR3 protein: CASSSERLMNTEAFF
CDR3 length: 16; V gene: TRBV21-1; J gene: TRBJ2-1; CDR3 protein: CASSPRGLAGAVEQFF
CDR3 length: 14; V gene: TRBV9; J gene: TRBJ2-7; CDR3 protein: CASSVGQLSPEQYF
CDR3 length: 15; V gene: TRBV4-1; J gene: TRBJ1-5; CDR3 protein: CASSLDREGNQPQHF
CDR3 length: 12; V gene: TRBV6-4; J gene: TRBJ2-1; CDR3 protein: CASSEARGQQFF
CDR3 length: 15; V gene: TRBV21-1; J gene: TRBJ2-1; CDR3 protein: CASGAPSGSFNEQFF
CDR3 length: 15; V gene: TRBV7-9; J gene: TRBJ1-1; CDR3 protein: CASSLGDRISTEAFF
CDR3 length: 14; V gene: TRBV3-1/TRBV3-2; J gene: TRBJ2-7; CDR3 protein: CASSPGTSGYEQYF